This T cell receptor beta chain was documented in a study of shared clonotypes between healthy human individuals. V dropped 4 bases and J dropped 3; count of bases not matched to a gene: 6. CDR1 is MNHEY, CDR2 SVGAGI, per germline. This CDR3 has 15 amino acids. Assay used: immunoSEQ multiplex PCR; TCRdb lists only in-frame clones, some missing. Of roughly 1,800,000 clones listed, about 95% are singletons. CD45RO negativity and positive selection for CCR7 defined naive CD8 cells, a population that excluded terminally differentiated effector memory CD45RA+ cells. Material: naive CD8+ T cells sorted from blood. The chain is built from TRBV6-5 and TRBJ2-3; the match to TRBD2 covers 8 bases. The clonotype originates from a man between 18 and 35 years old in good health. The CDR3 loop reads CASSFSGTGTDTQYF. The CDR3, as DNA: TGTGCCAGCAGTTTTAGCGGGACTGGGACAGATACGCAGTATTTT.